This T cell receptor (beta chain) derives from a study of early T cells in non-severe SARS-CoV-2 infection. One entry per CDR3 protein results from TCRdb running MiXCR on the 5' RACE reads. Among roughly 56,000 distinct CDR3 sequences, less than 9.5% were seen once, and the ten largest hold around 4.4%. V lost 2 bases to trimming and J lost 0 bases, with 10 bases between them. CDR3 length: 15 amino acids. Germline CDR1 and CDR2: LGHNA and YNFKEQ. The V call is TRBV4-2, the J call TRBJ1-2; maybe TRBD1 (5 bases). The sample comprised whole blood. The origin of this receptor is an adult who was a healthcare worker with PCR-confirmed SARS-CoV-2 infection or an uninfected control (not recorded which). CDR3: CASSQPSTANYGYTF. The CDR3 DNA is TGTGCCAGCAGCCAACCCTCGACAGCTAACTATGGCTACACCTTC.